One and the same sample provided the 14 T cell receptor beta chains below, sequenced in a study of cytomegalovirus exposure and HLA in healthy donors. The PCR ran on 60 Vbeta and 13 Jbeta primers. Clones were read by immunoSEQ multiplex PCR, and TCRdb kept only the in-frame ones, dropping some. In the table there are approximately 170,000 clones, about three quarters of which are singletons. Sequencing used PBMCs. Receptors originate from a girl aged 10 to 17 in good health and CMV-seronegative.

The chain uses TRBV27 and TRBJ1-1; the D is unclear. The ends were cut back, 2 bases at V and 4 bases at J, with 11 bases in the middle. Germline CDR1 and CDR2: MNHEY and SMNVEV (reference sequence). The CDR3 has 14 residues. The CDR3 sequence: CASSLELRSTEAFF. The CDR3 region has the DNA TGTGCCAGCAGTTTAGAGTTGCGGAGCACTGAAGCTTTCTTT.

The chain employs TRBV4-1 and TRBJ2-5; the D gene is possibly TRBD2 (6 bases). V lost 4 bases and J lost 2, with 14 bases in between. The CDR3 runs 15 residues. Germline values: CDR1 MGHRA, CDR2 YSYEKL. The CDR3 sequence: CASSRLAALQETQYF. The CDR3 bases are TGCGCCAGCAGCCGTTTAGCGGCACTACAAGAGACCCAGTACTTC.

This chain uses TRBV6-5 with TRBJ1-2; D is perhaps TRBD1 (5 bases). With 7 bases removed from V and 2 bases from J, the gap between germline ends came to 8 bases. The CDR3 is 12 amino acids. Germline CDR1 MNHEY, CDR2 SVGAGI. CDR3 sequence (DNA): TGTGCCAGCACCGGGGGAAACTATGGCTACACCTTC. The encoded protein is CASTGGNYGYTF.

The rearrangement joins TRBV2 to TRBJ2-2; possible D gene TRBD2, 6 bases. Trimming removed 3 bases at V and 0 bases at J, with 14 bases between. The CDR3 spans 17 residues. Germline CDR1 SNHLY, CDR2 FYNNEI. The CDR3 here is CASSDDIGGTNTGELFF. CDR3 nucleotides: TGTGCCAGCAGTGACGATATTGGGGGGACGAACACCGGGGAGCTGTTTTTT.

This clone was picked up one time. The V call is TRBV10-2, the J call TRBJ2-3; TRBD2 is a possible D gene (6 bases). The CDR3 contains 15 residues. Germline V gene sequence: CDR1 WSHSY, CDR2 SAAADI. Trimming took 8 bases from V and 1 from J, leaving 16 bases between them. The chain's CDR3 is CASSTGGGGTDTQYF. The CDR3 DNA sequence: TGCGCCAGCTCCACTGGCGGCGGGGGCACAGATACGCAGTATTTT.

V gene TRBV6-5 combines with J gene TRBJ2-1; D might be TRBD1 (5 bases). The V end was cut by 5 bases, the J end by 8 bases, with 16 bases between. The CDR3 extends over 14 amino acids. In germline, CDR1 is MNHEY, CDR2 SVGAGI. The CDR3 loop reads CASSGAPGGDEQFF. In nucleotides, the CDR3 is TGTGCCAGCAGTGGGGCTCCGGGTGGAGATGAGCAGTTCTTC.

This chain links TRBV5-6 with TRBJ2-5, with D hard to call. Between the trimmed V and J ends, which lost 1 base and 4 bases, there was a span of 11 bases. Germline loops: CDR1 SGHDT, CDR2 YYEEEE. The CDR3 spans 14 residues. CDR3 sequence (DNA): TGTGCCAGCAGCTTGATTCTGAGTTTAGAGACCCAGTACTTC. This gives the protein CASSLILSLETQYF. Full variable domain (rest looked up from reference TRBV5-6 and TRBJ2-5): DAGVTQSPTHLIKTRGQQVTLRCSPKSGHDTVSWYQQALGQGPQFIFQYYEEEERQRGNFPDRFSGHQFPNYSSELNVNALLLGDSALYLCASSLILSLETQYFGPGTRLLVL.

The gene calls are TRBV6-5 and TRBJ1-1; D is unresolved. CDR3 length: 13 amino acids. The V and J ends lost 4 bases and 4 bases respectively, with 10 bases between them. Germline V gene lookup returns CDR1 MNHEY and CDR2 SVGAGI. The CDR3, as DNA: TGTGCCAGCAGTTTCACGGGGAGCACTGAAGCTTTCTTT. Amino acids: CASSFTGSTEAFF.

The CDR3 coding sequence is TGTGCCAGCAGCTCCTCTACGGGTGAGCAGTTCTTC. Amino acids: CASSSSTGEQFF. This chain connects TRBV7-3 to TRBJ2-1, with D uncertain. Trimming removed 4 bases at V and 9 bases at J, with 10 bases between. This CDR3 has 12 amino acids. CDR1 and CDR2 from the germline V gene are SGHTA and FQGTGA.

This chain joins TRBV2 and TRBJ1-5; 8 positions match TRBD1. CDR1 is SNHLY, CDR2 FYNNEI, per germline. V lost 1 base and J lost 7; bases outside the gene matches: 9. This CDR3 comprises 16 residues. The CDR3 nucleotides are TGTGCCAGCAGTGAAGATCTACAGGGGGTAGGCCAGCCCCAGCATTTT. Protein sequence: CASSEDLQGVGQPQHF.

V is TRBV5-4 and J is TRBJ1-1; the D is unclear. CDR3 length: 14 amino acids. Germline assignment: CDR1 SGHNT and CDR2 YYREEE (reference sequence). The V gene lost 6 bases and the J gene lost 3 bases, with 15 bases spanning the gap. CDR3 in DNA: TGTGCCAGCAATAGTGGACGGCGGGACACTGAAGCTTTCTTT. Translation gives CASNSGRRDTEAFF.

Only one count was recorded for this clone. V is TRBV7-9 and J is TRBJ1-2; TRBD1 might be the D (5 bases). V lost 1 base and J lost 7, with 10 bases in between. The CDR3 sequence is 13 residues long. Germline lookup yields CDR1 SEHNR and CDR2 FQNEAQ (reference sequence). CDR3: CASSLDGGSGYTF. CDR3 coding DNA: TGTGCCAGCAGCTTAGACGGGGGTTCTGGCTACACCTTC.

The genes are TRBV5-1 and TRBJ1-1, with unresolved D. The V end was cut by 0 bases, the J end by 3 bases, with 12 bases between. The CDR3 runs to 15 residues. Germline V lookup: CDR1 SGHRS, CDR2 YFSETQ. The CDR3 region is CASSLGNYGYTEAFF. As DNA, the CDR3 is TGCGCCAGCAGCTTGGGAAACTACGGTTACACTGAAGCTTTCTTT.

This chain uses TRBV2 with TRBJ2-1; D gene unclear. CDR3 length equals 13 residues. The germline V and J ends were trimmed by 7 bases and 4 bases, with 11 bases remaining between them. CDR1 is SNHLY and CDR2 is FYNNEI in the germline V gene. CDR3 nucleotide sequence: TGTGCCAGCATCCCCGGGTCTTACAATGAGCAGTTCTTC. Protein product: CASIPGSYNEQFF. Looking up the rest from reference TRBV2 and TRBJ2-1 gives the full variable domain: EPEVTQTPSHQVTQMGQEVILRCVPISNHLYFYWYRQILGQKVEFLVSFYNNEISEKSEIFDDQFSVERPDGSNFTLKIRSTKLEDSAMYFCASIPGSYNEQFFGPGTRLTVL.